The rows below give T cell receptor beta chains drawn from one sample of a study of CD8 T cells in Susac syndrome. TCRdb re-called the immunoSEQ multiplex PCR reads with MiXCR, one entry per CDR3 protein. The repertoire includes about 130,000 distinct CDR3 sequences, 75% to 90% of them detected once, and around 0.5% sits in the top ten. Sequencing was done on a sample of CD8+ T cells from PBMCs. These receptors were taken from a human donor with multiple sclerosis. Each CDR3 is given with its conserved first and last residue. The D gene is left open where the match is weak. Clone size appears in some rows only: once, few, many, or a class for an expanded clone.

v_call	clone_size	d_call	j_call	cdr3_aa	cdr3_nt
TRBV5-1	-	-	TRBJ2-5	CASSLVAGVSGRETQYF	TGCGCCAGCAGCTTGGTGGCAGGGGTATCCGGACGGGAGACCCAGTACTTC
TRBV12-3/TRBV12-4	once	-	TRBJ2-1	CASSKGFYNEQFF	TGTGCCAGCAGTAAGGGATTCTACAATGAGCAGTTCTTC
TRBV20-1	-	-	TRBJ2-7	CSARQLAGAYLEQYF	TGCAGTGCTAGACAGTTGGCAGGTGCATATCTCGAGCAGTACTTC
TRBV7-6	-	-	TRBJ1-3	CASFSGNTIYF	TGTGCCAGCTTCTCTGGAAACACCATATATTTT
TRBV6-6	-	TRBD1	TRBJ1-4	CASRNRRGRGNEKLFF	TGTGCCAGCAGAAACCGAAGGGGCAGGGGGAATGAAAAACTGTTTTTT
TRBV5-4	-	TRBD2	TRBJ2-5	CASSSLAGGPLEETQYF	TGTGCCAGCAGCTCACTAGCGGGAGGGCCCCTCGAGGAGACCCAGTACTTC
TRBV19	-	-	TRBJ1-1	CASSGGLRAFF	TGTGCCAGTAGTGGGGGCCTTAGGGCTTTCTTT
TRBV9	few	TRBD1	TRBJ2-7	CASSPGTVGYEQYF	TGTGCCAGCAGCCCCGGGACAGTTGGATACGAGCAGTACTTC
TRBV5-1	-	TRBD1	TRBJ1-3	CASSLKGQRHSGNTIYF	TGCGCCAGCAGCCTCAAGGGACAGAGACACTCTGGAAACACCATATATTTT
TRBV28	-	-	TRBJ1-1	CASSSTSNTEAFF	TGTGCCAGCAGTTCGACAAGCAACACTGAAGCTTTCTTT
TRBV12-3/TRBV12-4	once	-	TRBJ2-7	CASRHTGFYEQYF	TGTGCCAGCAGGCATACAGGGTTCTACGAGCAGTACTTC
TRBV19	-	TRBD2	TRBJ2-6	CASETGGVLTF	TGTGCCAGTGAAACGGGGGGCGTCCTGACTTTC
TRBV4-1	-	-	TRBJ1-1	CASSLATEAFF	TGCGCCAGCAGCCTTGCCACTGAAGCTTTCTTT
TRBV4-2	-	-	TRBJ2-1	CASSQDLATYNEQFF	TGTGCCAGCAGCCAAGACCTGGCCACCTACAATGAGCAGTTCTTC
TRBV7-2	-	-	TRBJ1-4	CASSLGHQLYTTNEKLFF	TGTGCCAGCAGCTTGGGACACCAGCTATATACAACTAATGAAAAACTGTTTTTT
TRBV12-3/TRBV12-4	-	-	TRBJ1-5	CASREGSQPQHF	TGTGCCAGCAGAGAGGGGTCTCAGCCCCAGCATTTT
TRBV20-1	-	TRBD2	TRBJ2-2	CSARELTSGDTGELFF	TGCAGTGCTAGAGAGCTGACTAGCGGAGACACCGGGGAGCTGTTTTTT
TRBV6-1	few	-	TRBJ1-5	CASSSGLSNQPQHF	TGTGCCAGCAGTTCGGGACTTAGCAATCAGCCCCAGCATTTT
TRBV12-3/TRBV12-4	-	TRBD2	TRBJ2-3	CASRPATSGVLGTQYF	TGTGCCAGCAGGCCAGCGACTAGCGGGGTACTCGGTACGCAGTATTTT
TRBV12-3/TRBV12-4	-	-	TRBJ2-5	CASSAVGMETQYF	TGTGCCAGCAGCGCCGTGGGAATGGAGACCCAGTACTTC
TRBV12-3/TRBV12-4	once	-	TRBJ2-1	CASSLPRIGEQFF	TGTGCCAGCAGCCTCCCGAGGATCGGTGAGCAGTTCTTC
TRBV27	once	-	TRBJ1-1	CASSLSPGPSTEAFF	TGTGCCAGCAGTTTATCCCCGGGACCGAGCACTGAAGCTTTCTTT
TRBV12-3/TRBV12-4	-	-	TRBJ2-7	CASSLGGGPYEQYF	TGTGCCAGCAGTTTAGGAGGGGGTCCCTACGAGCAGTACTTC
TRBV4-1	-	-	TRBJ1-4	CASSPLLGNEKLFF	TGCGCCAGCAGCCCACTTTTGGGGAATGAAAAACTGTTTTTT
TRBV5-4	-	TRBD1	TRBJ1-2	CASSGQGEGGYTF	TGTGCCAGCAGCGGGCAGGGGGAGGGTGGCTACACCTTC
TRBV30	-	-	TRBJ1-1	CAWSVKMNTEAFF	TGTGCCTGGAGTGTAAAGATGAACACTGAAGCTTTCTTT
TRBV19	-	TRBD1	TRBJ2-7	CASTLGTGLSYEQYF	TGTGCCAGTACCCTGGGGACAGGCCTCTCCTACGAGCAGTACTTC
TRBV20-1	-	-	TRBJ2-1	CSARDPLLATNYNEQFF	TGCAGTGCTAGAGATCCCCTACTAGCCACCAACTACAATGAGCAGTTCTTC
TRBV6-5	-	-	TRBJ2-3	CASSYSPGGATDTQYF	TGTGCCAGCAGTTACTCGCCGGGGGGCGCGACAGATACGCAGTATTTT
TRBV5-1	-	TRBD2	TRBJ2-7	CASSLTASGRDYEQYF	TGCGCCAGCAGCTTGACCGCTAGCGGGAGAGACTACGAGCAGTACTTC
TRBV29-1	-	-	TRBJ2-3	CSVEEYTDTQYF	TGCAGCGTTGAAGAGTATACAGATACGCAGTATTTT
TRBV3-1	-	-	TRBJ2-1	CASSQEAALFPYNEQFF	TGTGCCAGCAGCCAAGAAGCGGCGTTATTTCCCTACAATGAGCAGTTCTTC
TRBV27	-	TRBD1	TRBJ2-1	CASSFSPGTGRNEQFF	TGTGCCAGCAGTTTCTCTCCCGGGACAGGTCGTAATGAGCAGTTCTTC
TRBV2	-	TRBD2	TRBJ2-1	CASRERGTYNEQFF	TGTGCCAGCAGGGAGCGGGGGACATACAATGAGCAGTTCTTC
TRBV12-3/TRBV12-4	-	-	TRBJ2-7	CASSLSPPEQYF	TGTGCCAGCAGTTTATCCCCCCCCGAGCAGTACTTC
TRBV28	-	-	TRBJ2-3	CASSLTELANTDTQYF	TGTGCCAGCAGTTTGACGGAACTTGCGAACACAGATACGCAGTATTTT
TRBV12-3/TRBV12-4	few	-	TRBJ2-7	CASSFGSGGYEQYF	TGTGCCAGCAGTTTTGGTAGTGGCGGTTACGAGCAGTACTTC
TRBV5-4	-	-	TRBJ2-1	CASSLKIAEYNEQFF	TGTGCCAGCAGCTTGAAAATAGCGGAGTACAATGAGCAGTTCTTC
TRBV20-1	-	-	TRBJ2-3	CSARVLVPDTQYF	TGCAGTGCTAGAGTACTAGTTCCAGATACGCAGTATTTT
TRBV10-3	-	-	TRBJ1-1	CAISTANSTEAFF	TGTGCCATCAGTACTGCAAACAGCACTGAAGCTTTCTTT
TRBV2	-	-	TRBJ2-7	CASSEAFGQGSYEQYF	TGTGCCAGCAGTGAGGCCTTCGGGCAGGGGTCCTACGAGCAGTACTTC
TRBV7-2	many	TRBD2	TRBJ2-5	CASSLGLAWETQYF	TGTGCCAGCAGCTTGGGACTAGCATGGGAGACCCAGTACTTC